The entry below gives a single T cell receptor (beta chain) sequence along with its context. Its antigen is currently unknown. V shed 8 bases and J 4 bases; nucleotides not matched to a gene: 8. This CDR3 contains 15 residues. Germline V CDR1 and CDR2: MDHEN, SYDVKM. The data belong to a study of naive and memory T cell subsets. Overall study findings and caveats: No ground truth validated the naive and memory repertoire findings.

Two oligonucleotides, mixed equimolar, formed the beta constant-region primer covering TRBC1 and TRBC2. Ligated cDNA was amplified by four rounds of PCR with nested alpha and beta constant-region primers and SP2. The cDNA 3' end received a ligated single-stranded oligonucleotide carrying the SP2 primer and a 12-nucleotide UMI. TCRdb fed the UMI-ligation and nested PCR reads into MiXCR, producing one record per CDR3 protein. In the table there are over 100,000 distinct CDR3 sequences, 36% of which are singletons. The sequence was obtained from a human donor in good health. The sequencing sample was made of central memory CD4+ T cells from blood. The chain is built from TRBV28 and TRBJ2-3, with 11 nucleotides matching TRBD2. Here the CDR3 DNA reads TGTGCCAGCGGGCCACTAGCGGGAGTGCCAGATACGCAGTATTTT. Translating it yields CASGPLAGVPDTQYF.